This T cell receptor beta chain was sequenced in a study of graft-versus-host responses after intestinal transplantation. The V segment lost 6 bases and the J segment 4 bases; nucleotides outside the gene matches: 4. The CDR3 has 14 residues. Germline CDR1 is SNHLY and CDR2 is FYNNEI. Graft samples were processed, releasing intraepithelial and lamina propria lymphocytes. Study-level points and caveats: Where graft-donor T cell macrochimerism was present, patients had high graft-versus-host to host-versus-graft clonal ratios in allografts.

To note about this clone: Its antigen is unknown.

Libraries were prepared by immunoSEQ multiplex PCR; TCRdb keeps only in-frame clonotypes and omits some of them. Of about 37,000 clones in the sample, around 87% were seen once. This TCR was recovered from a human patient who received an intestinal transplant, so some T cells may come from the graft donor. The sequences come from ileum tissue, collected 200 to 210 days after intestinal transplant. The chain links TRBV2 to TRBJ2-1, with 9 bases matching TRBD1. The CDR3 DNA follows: TGTGCCAGCAGAGACAGGGGGGGGTACAATGAGCAGTTCTTC. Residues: CASRDRGGYNEQFF.